This entry lists 21 T cell receptor beta chains sequenced from one sample in a study of CD8 T cells in Susac syndrome. The authors reverse transcribed about 0.5 to 1 ug RNA with random hexamers. TCRdb re-called the immunoSEQ multiplex PCR reads with MiXCR, one entry per CDR3 protein. The repertoire holds 190,000 or so distinct CDR3 sequences, around 95% seen once, with approximately 0.082% in the top ten. Specimen: CD4+ T cells from PBMCs. These receptors all come from a human donor with multiple sclerosis.

The gene calls are TRBV4-2 and TRBJ2-3, with TRBD2 matching 8 bases. The CDR3 extends over 15 amino acids. V lost 0 bases and J lost 6; bases outside the gene matches: 5. CDR1 and CDR2 (germline): LGHNA, YNFKEQ. CDR3 sequence reads: CASSQDRGGQDTQYF. CDR3 in DNA: TGTGCCAGCAGCCAAGATCGGGGGGGGCAGGATACGCAGTATTTT.

The V call is TRBV12-3 or TRBV12-4, the J call TRBJ1-1, with 8 bases fitting TRBD1. The V gene end was trimmed by 2 bases and the J gene end by 2 bases; junction bases not matched to a gene: 7. The CDR3 runs 16 residues. The CDR3 coding sequence is TGTGCCAGCAGTTTAAGGACAGGGAGGAGAAACACTGAAGCTTTCTTT. It codes for CASSLRTGRRNTEAFF.

V and J are TRBV29-1 and TRBJ1-1; D is possibly TRBD1 (6 bases). Looked up from germline, CDR1 is SQVTM and CDR2 is ANQGSEA. The V and J ends lost 7 bases and 3 bases respectively, with 12 bases between them. The CDR3 has 12 residues. Written as DNA, the CDR3 is TGCAGCGGCCAGGGGCTATACACTGAAGCTTTCTTT. Residues: CSGQGLYTEAFF. Full variable domain (missing parts from reference TRBV29-1 and TRBJ1-1): SAVISQKPSRDICQRGTSLTIQCQVDSQVTMMFWYRQQPGQSLTLIATANQGSEATYESGFVIDKFPISRPNLTFSTLTVSNMSPEDSSIYLCSGQGLYTEAFFGQGTRLTVV.

The V and J genes are TRBV5-1 and TRBJ2-1, with 7 nucleotides matching TRBD1. CDR1 and CDR2 from the germline V gene are SGHRS and YFSETQ. Trimming removed 0 bases from V and 14 bases from J; junction bases left unmatched: 8. The CDR3 covers 13 residues. The CDR3 region is CASSLGPRQGEFF. CDR3 nucleotides: TGCGCCAGCAGCTTGGGGCCACGACAGGGCGAGTTCTTC.

The CDR3 protein is CASSYFGAQYF. CDR3 sequence (DNA): TGTGCCAGCAGTTACTTCGGCGCGCAGTATTTT. This chain uses TRBV6-2 or TRBV6-3 with TRBJ2-3, with D uncertain. CDR1 MNHEY and CDR2 SVGEGT come from the germline V gene. CDR3 length: 11 residues. Trimming cost V 1 base and J 10 bases, with 6 bases left between them.

V gene TRBV28 combines with J gene TRBJ2-7; D unclear. V was cut by 7 bases and J by 0 bases, with 13 bases left in between. The CDR3 consists of 14 residues. CDR1 is MDHEN, CDR2 SYDVKM, per germline. The CDR3, as DNA: TGTGCCAGCATCGCCCCGGAAAGCTCCTACGAGCAGTACGTC. Amino acid sequence: CASIAPESSYEQYV.

The V gene is TRBV20-1, the J gene TRBJ2-7; no definite D call. CDR3 size: 11 residues. Deletions cut 1 base from V and 10 bases from J, with 11 bases between. Germline-derived CDR1 and CDR2 are DFQATT and SNEGSKA (reference sequence). Written as DNA, the CDR3 is TGCAGTGCTAGAGTTGGGTCCCTACAGTACTTC. Encoded protein: CSARVGSLQYF.

The V gene is TRBV29-1, the J gene TRBJ1-1; TRBD1 is a possible D gene (5 bases). Per germline, CDR1 SQVTM and CDR2 ANQGSEA. The CDR3 spans 12 residues. V was trimmed by 0 bases and J by 7 bases, leaving 9 bases between them. In nucleotides, the CDR3 is TGCAGCGTTGAAGAAGGACACCTTGAAGCTTTCTTT. Amino acid sequence: CSVEEGHLEAFF.

The chain links TRBV3-1 to TRBJ2-5; D might be TRBD2 (7 bases). Germline V gene sequence: CDR1 LGHDT, CDR2 YNNKEL (reference sequence). This CDR3 is built from 16 residues. The V and J ends lost 3 bases and 5 bases respectively, with 19 bases between them. The CDR3 sequence: CASSQTRTGGRETQYF. CDR3 in DNA: TGTGCCAGCAGCCAGACTCGAACGGGGGGCAGGGAGACCCAGTACTTC.

This clonotype is a singleton in its sample. V and J are TRBV5-1 and TRBJ1-2; 10 positions match TRBD1. Germline V lookup: CDR1 SGHRS, CDR2 YFSETQ. V lost 0 bases and J lost 6; bases outside the gene matches: 5. The CDR3 covers 15 residues. CDR3 sequence (DNA): TGCGCCAGCAGCTTGGCCGACAGGGGGCTAAATGGCTACACCTTC. This sequence encodes CASSLADRGLNGYTF.

The V and J genes are TRBV20-1 and TRBJ2-5; D gene ambiguous. The germline V gene has CDR1 DFQATT and CDR2 SNEGSKA (reference sequence). Trimming took 6 bases from V and 2 from J, leaving 22 bases between them. The CDR3 is 16 residues long. CDR3 DNA sequence: TGCAGTGCCAACGCGCCAGATTTACTAACTCAAGAGACCCAGTACTTC. Amino acid sequence: CSANAPDLLTQETQYF.

The V gene is TRBV19, the J gene TRBJ2-6, with a weak D call TRBD1 (6 bases). CDR3 length: 15 residues. Germline V gene data show CDR1 as LNHDA and CDR2 as SQIVND (reference sequence). V shed 3 bases and J shed 2 bases, with 8 bases lying between them. The DNA for the CDR3 is TGTGCCAGTAGTATCCCAGGGGCTGGGGCCAACGTCCTGACTTTC. Translated, it gives CASSIPGAGANVLTF.

The chain joins TRBV18 to TRBJ2-2; tentatively, D is TRBD1 or TRBD2 (5 bases each). CDR3 size: 13 residues. V was pared by 3 bases and J by 6 bases, with 8 bases between. Germline values: CDR1 KGHSH, CDR2 LQKENI. The CDR3: CASSPRDAGELFF. CDR3 nucleotide sequence: TGTGCCAGCTCACCTAGGGACGCCGGGGAGCTGTTTTTT.

The J gene is TRBJ1-2, the V gene TRBV3-1; D gene unclear. The CDR3 extends over 12 amino acids. V lost 3 bases to trimming and J lost 2 bases, with 4 bases between them. Looked up from germline, CDR1 is LGHDT and CDR2 is YNNKEL (reference sequence). The CDR3 DNA reads as TGTGCCAGCAGCCACCGAAACTATGGCTACACCTTC. It translates to CASSHRNYGYTF.

This clonotype was detected only once. The chain links TRBV15 to TRBJ2-3, with TRBD2 matching over 7 bases. The CDR3 contains 15 residues. After removal of 0 bases from V and 0 bases from J, the junction contained 0 bases not matched to a gene. In germline, CDR1 is LNHNV, CDR2 YYDKDF (reference sequence). The CDR3 DNA sequence: TGTGCCACCAGCAGAGACGGGGGGAGCACAGATACGCAGTATTTT. Amino acids: CATSRDGGSTDTQYF.

This clonotype was observed a single time. The chain combines TRBV27 with TRBJ1-2, with 7 bases identical to TRBD1. The germline gives CDR1 MNHEY, CDR2 SMNVEV (reference sequence). The CDR3 loop spans 13 amino acids. Trimming cost V 5 bases and J 2 bases; bases outside gene matches: 2. CDR3 bases: TGTGCCAGCAGTCAACAGGGGAACTATGGCTACACCTTC. Its protein is CASSQQGNYGYTF.

V usage is TRBV27 and J usage is TRBJ1-5; no firm D call. The length of the CDR3 is 14 residues. Trimming pared 2 bases from V and 5 bases from J, leaving 10 bases between. Looked up from germline, CDR1 is MNHEY and CDR2 is SMNVEV (reference sequence). CDR3 residues: CASSLRAWDQPQHF. The DNA of the CDR3 is TGTGCCAGCAGTTTAAGAGCTTGGGATCAGCCCCAGCATTTT.

The rearrangement joins TRBV12-3 or TRBV12-4 to TRBJ1-2; D might be TRBD1 (6 bases). CDR3 length: 12 residues. The V gene lost 5 bases and the J gene lost 8 bases, with 12 bases spanning the gap. The CDR3 reads CASSLTGMGYTF. The CDR3 bases are TGTGCCAGCAGTCTTACAGGGATGGGCTACACCTTC.

The chain employs TRBV27 and TRBJ1-2; 7 positions match TRBD1. V was clipped by 5 bases and J by 3 bases; unmatched bases: 12. The CDR3 extends over 16 amino acids. Per germline, CDR1 MNHEY and CDR2 SMNVEV (reference sequence). The CDR3 here is CASSPGTALEHYGYTF. CDR3 in DNA: TGTGCCAGCAGTCCCGGGACAGCCCTCGAACACTATGGCTACACCTTC.

The chain joins TRBV30 to TRBJ2-7; no reliable D call. CDR3 length: 14 residues. Germline values: CDR1 GTSNPN, CDR2 SVGIG (reference sequence). The V gene lost 0 bases and the J gene lost 4 bases, with 13 bases spanning the gap. CDR3 protein: CAWSVPRLVYEQYF. The CDR3 region has the DNA TGTGCCTGGAGTGTACCGAGACTGGTTTACGAGCAGTACTTC.

The chain's CDR3 is CSVEDNQQGPYYGYTF. Written as DNA, the CDR3 is TGCAGCGTTGAAGATAATCAGCAGGGCCCATACTATGGCTACACCTTC. V gene TRBV29-1 combines with J gene TRBJ1-2; maybe TRBD1 (5 bases). Trimming cost V 0 bases and J 3 bases, with 17 bases left between them. Germline loops: CDR1 SQVTM, CDR2 ANQGSEA. The CDR3 runs 16 residues.